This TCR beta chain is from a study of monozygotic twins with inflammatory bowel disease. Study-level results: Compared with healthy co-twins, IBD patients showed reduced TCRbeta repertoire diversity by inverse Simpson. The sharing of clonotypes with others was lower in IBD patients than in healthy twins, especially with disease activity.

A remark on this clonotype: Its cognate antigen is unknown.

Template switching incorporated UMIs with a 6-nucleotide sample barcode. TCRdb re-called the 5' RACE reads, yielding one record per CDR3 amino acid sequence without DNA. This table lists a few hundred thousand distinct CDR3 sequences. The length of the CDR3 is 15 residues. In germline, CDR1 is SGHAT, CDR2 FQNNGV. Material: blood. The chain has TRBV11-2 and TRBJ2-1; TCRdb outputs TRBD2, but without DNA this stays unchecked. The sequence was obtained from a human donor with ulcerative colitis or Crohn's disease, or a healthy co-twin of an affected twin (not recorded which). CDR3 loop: CASSYSSGARDEQFF.